The subject of this entry is one TCR beta chain. Primers used in a second PCR of about 6 to 11 cycles were a sample-barcoded 5' primer and a J-beta primer mix. TCRdb used MiXCR to reprocess the 5' RACE reads, holding one entry per CDR3 protein. The sample consists of hundreds of thousands of distinct CDR3 sequences, about 51% of them appearing once. The sample originates from a study of blood T cells in healthy people across ages. Germline V gene sequence: CDR1 SEHNR, CDR2 FQNEAQ (reference sequence). This CDR3 comprises 14 residues. V lost 6 bases to trimming and J lost 6 bases, with 17 bases between them.

The source of this sequence is a woman aged 80 or older in good health. The rearrangement uses TRBV7-9 and TRBJ1-1; TRBD1 is a possible D gene (6 bases). Sequencing used blood. CDR3 protein: CASRRTTGMSEAFF. The CDR3 DNA reads as TGTGCCAGCAGGAGAACCACAGGGATGTCTGAAGCTTTCTTT.